The rows below give T cell receptor beta chains drawn from one sample of a study of blood T cells in healthy people across ages. MiXCR, applied by TCRdb to the 5' RACE reads, yields one record per CDR3 protein. The table has 870,000 or so distinct CDR3 sequences, around 28% seen once. Sequencing used blood. The receptors originated from an elderly woman in good health. CDR3s include the opening cysteine and the closing phenylalanine or tryptophan. D genes are given only for firm matches. Size tells how often a clone was seen (once, few, many) or the class of an expanded clone, and some rows leave it out.

v_call: TRBV7-2
d_call: -
j_call: TRBJ2-2
clone_size: few
cdr3_nt: TGTGCCAGCAGCCCAGGTGTTAGATTGGCCGGGGAGCTGTTTTTT
cdr3_aa: CASSPGVRLAGELFF

v_call: TRBV27
d_call: -
j_call: TRBJ1-2
clone_size: many
cdr3_nt: TGTGCCAGCAGTTTACTAGGGGGGGCATATGGCTACACCTTC
cdr3_aa: CASSLLGGAYGYTF

v_call: TRBV11-2
d_call: -
j_call: TRBJ2-1
clone_size: -
cdr3_nt: TGTGCCAGCAGCCGCCTGGGGAGCCCCCTCCTTCCCTACAATGAGCAGTTCTTC
cdr3_aa: CASSRLGSPLLPYNEQFF

v_call: TRBV20-1
d_call: TRBD1
j_call: TRBJ1-5
clone_size: many
cdr3_nt: TGCAGTGCTAGCGACAGGGGCCGGAGCAATCAGCCCCAGCATTTT
cdr3_aa: CSASDRGRSNQPQHF

v_call: TRBV7-2
d_call: -
j_call: TRBJ1-2
clone_size: few
cdr3_nt: TGTGCCAGCAGCCCCACGGAAAATGGCTACACCTTC
cdr3_aa: CASSPTENGYTF

v_call: TRBV6-2/TRBV6-3
d_call: TRBD1
j_call: TRBJ2-7
clone_size: many
cdr3_nt: TGTGCCAGCAGTTACTCGGCCAGGGGGCTTAACTCCTACGAGCAGTACTTC
cdr3_aa: CASSYSARGLNSYEQYF

v_call: TRBV20-1
d_call: -
j_call: TRBJ1-1
clone_size: many
cdr3_nt: TGCAGTGCTTCAACGCCGGGCCACACTGAAGCTTTCTTT
cdr3_aa: CSASTPGHTEAFF

v_call: TRBV20-1
d_call: -
j_call: TRBJ1-1
clone_size: -
cdr3_nt: TGCAGTGCTAGTCCCCTTGGGGGGGAAGCTTTCTTT
cdr3_aa: CSASPLGGEAFF

v_call: TRBV3-1
d_call: -
j_call: TRBJ1-1
clone_size: many
cdr3_nt: TGTGCCAGCAGCCAAACAGGGACAGCTTTCTTT
cdr3_aa: CASSQTGTAFF

v_call: TRBV9
d_call: -
j_call: TRBJ1-6
clone_size: -
cdr3_nt: TGTGCCAGCAGCGTAGGGGAAGGGGAATATAATTCACCCCTCCACTTT
cdr3_aa: CASSVGEGEYNSPLHF

v_call: TRBV12-3/TRBV12-4
d_call: -
j_call: TRBJ2-2
clone_size: -
cdr3_nt: TGTGCCAGCACCCAGGGTGGAGGGCGTATGGGCGGGGAGCTGTTTTTT
cdr3_aa: CASTQGGGRMGGELFF

v_call: TRBV7-2
d_call: -
j_call: TRBJ2-5
clone_size: -
cdr3_nt: TGTGCCAGCAGCCTAGAATGGTTGGAGACCCAGTACTTC
cdr3_aa: CASSLEWLETQYF